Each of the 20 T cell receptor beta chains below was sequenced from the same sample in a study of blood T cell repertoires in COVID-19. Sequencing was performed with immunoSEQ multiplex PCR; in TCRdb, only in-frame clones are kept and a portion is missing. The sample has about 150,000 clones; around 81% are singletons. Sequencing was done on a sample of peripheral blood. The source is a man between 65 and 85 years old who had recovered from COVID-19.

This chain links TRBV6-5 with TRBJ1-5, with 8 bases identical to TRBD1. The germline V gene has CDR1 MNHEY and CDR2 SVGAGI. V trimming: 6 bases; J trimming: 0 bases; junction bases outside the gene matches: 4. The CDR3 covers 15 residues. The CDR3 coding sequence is TGTGCCAGCAGGACAGGGGTAAATAGCAATCAGCCCCAGCATTTT. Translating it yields CASRTGVNSNQPQHF.

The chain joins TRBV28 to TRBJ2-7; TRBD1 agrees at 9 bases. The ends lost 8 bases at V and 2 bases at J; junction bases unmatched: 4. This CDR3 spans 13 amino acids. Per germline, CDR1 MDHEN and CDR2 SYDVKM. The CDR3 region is CASLGQGPYEQYF. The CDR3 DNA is TGTGCCAGCCTAGGACAGGGGCCCTACGAGCAGTACTTC.

CDR3 coding DNA: TGCAGCGTACGCCGGGGGGGAGGTGGAAACACCATATATTTT. This sequence encodes CSVRRGGGGNTIYF. This sequence joins TRBV29-1 and TRBJ1-3; D possibly corresponds to TRBD1 (5 bases). Trimming pared 6 bases from V and 3 bases from J, leaving 15 bases between. The CDR3 spans 14 residues. Germline CDR1 reads SQVTM; CDR2 reads ANQGSEA. Complete variable domain (other parts from reference TRBV29-1 and TRBJ1-3): SAVISQKPSRDICQRGTSLTIQCQVDSQVTMMFWYRQQPGQSLTLIATANQGSEATYESGFVIDKFPISRPNLTFSTLTVSNMSPEDSSIYLCSVRRGGGGNTIYFGEGSWLTVV.

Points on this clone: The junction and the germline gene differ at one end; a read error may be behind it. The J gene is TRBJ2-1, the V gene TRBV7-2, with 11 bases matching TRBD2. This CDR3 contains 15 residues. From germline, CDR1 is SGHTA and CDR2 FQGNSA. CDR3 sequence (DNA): TGTGCCAGCAGCATAGCGGGAGGGCCCTACAATGAGCAGTTCTTC. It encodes CASSIAGGPYNEQFF. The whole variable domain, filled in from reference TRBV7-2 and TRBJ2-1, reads GAGVSQSPSNKVTEKGKDVELRCDPISGHTALYWYRQSLGQGLEFLIYFQGNSAPDKSGLPSDRFSAERTGGSVSTLTIQRTQQEDSAVYLCASSIAGGPYNEQFFGPGTRLTVL.

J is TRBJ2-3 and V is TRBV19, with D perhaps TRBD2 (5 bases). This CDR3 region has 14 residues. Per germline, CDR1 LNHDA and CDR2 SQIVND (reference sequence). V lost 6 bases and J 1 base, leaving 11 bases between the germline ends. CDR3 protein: CASSPRVGTDTQYF. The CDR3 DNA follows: TGTGCCAGTAGCCCGAGGGTCGGCACAGATACGCAGTATTTT.

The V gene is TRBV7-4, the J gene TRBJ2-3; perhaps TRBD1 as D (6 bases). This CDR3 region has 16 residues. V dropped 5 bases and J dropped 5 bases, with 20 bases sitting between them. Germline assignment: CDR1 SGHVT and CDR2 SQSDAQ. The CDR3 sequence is CASSPEGHRRGDTQYF. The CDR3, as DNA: TGTGCCAGCAGCCCCGAGGGACACCGAAGGGGAGATACGCAGTATTTT. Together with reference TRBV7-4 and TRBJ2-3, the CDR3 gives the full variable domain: GAGVSQSPRYKVAKRGRDVALRCDSISGHVTLYWYRQTLGQGSEVLTYSQSDAQRDKSGRPSGRFSAERPERSVSTLKIQRTEQGDSAVYLCASSPEGHRRGDTQYFGPGTRLTVL.

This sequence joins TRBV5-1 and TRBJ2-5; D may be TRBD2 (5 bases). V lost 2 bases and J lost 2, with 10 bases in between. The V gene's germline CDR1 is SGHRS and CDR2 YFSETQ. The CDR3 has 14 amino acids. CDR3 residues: CASSFTGMQETQYF. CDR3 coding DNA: TGCGCCAGCAGCTTCACGGGGATGCAAGAGACCCAGTACTTC.

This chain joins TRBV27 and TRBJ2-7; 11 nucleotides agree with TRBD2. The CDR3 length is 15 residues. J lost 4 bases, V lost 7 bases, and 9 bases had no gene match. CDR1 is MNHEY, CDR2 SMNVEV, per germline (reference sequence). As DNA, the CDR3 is TGTGCCAGCATGGTACTAGCGGGAGAATCTTACGAGCAGTACTTC. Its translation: CASMVLAGESYEQYF.

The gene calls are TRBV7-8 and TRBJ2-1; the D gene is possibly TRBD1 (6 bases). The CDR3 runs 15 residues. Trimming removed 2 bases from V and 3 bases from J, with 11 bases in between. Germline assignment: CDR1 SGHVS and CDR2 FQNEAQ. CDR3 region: CASSLSGQSYNEQFF. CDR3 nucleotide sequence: TGTGCCAGCAGCTTATCGGGACAAAGCTACAATGAGCAGTTCTTC.

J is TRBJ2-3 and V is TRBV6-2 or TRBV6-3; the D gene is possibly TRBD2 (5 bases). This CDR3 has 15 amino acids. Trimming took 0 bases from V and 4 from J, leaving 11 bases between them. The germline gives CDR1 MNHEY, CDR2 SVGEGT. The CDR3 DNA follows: TGTGCCAGCAGTTACTCAAGTGGGGAGCCAGATACGCAGTATTTT. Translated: CASSYSSGEPDTQYF.

The CDR3 reads CASRIGLAGAQGEQFF. CDR3 DNA sequence: TGTGCCAGCAGGATCGGACTAGCGGGAGCTCAAGGTGAGCAGTTCTTC. The V gene is TRBV28, the J gene TRBJ2-1; 13 nucleotides match TRBD2. From germline, CDR1 is MDHEN and CDR2 SYDVKM. This CDR3 region has 16 residues. V lost 6 bases to trimming and J lost 9 bases; unmatched junction nucleotides: 11.

The CDR3 coding sequence is TGTGCCAGCAGCTTTGTACCGGGGACTAACTATGGCTACACCTTC. Encoded protein: CASSFVPGTNYGYTF. The genes are TRBV5-4 and TRBJ1-2; no firm D call. The germline gives CDR1 SGHNT, CDR2 YYREEE (reference sequence). Trimming cost V 2 bases and J 0 bases, with 11 bases left between them. The CDR3 contains 15 residues.

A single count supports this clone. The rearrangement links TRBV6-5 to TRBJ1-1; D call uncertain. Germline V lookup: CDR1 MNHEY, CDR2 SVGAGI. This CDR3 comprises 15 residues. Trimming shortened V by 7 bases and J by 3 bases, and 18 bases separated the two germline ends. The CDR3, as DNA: TGTGCCAGCAACCCCGGGAGGGAATTTTACACTGAAGCTTTCTTT. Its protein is CASNPGREFYTEAFF.

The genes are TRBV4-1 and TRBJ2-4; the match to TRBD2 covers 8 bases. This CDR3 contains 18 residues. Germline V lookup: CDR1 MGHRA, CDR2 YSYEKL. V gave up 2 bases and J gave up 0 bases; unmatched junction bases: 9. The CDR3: CASSQPLAGTLAKNIQYF. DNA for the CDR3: TGCGCCAGCAGCCAACCTTTAGCGGGAACCCTAGCCAAAAACATTCAGTACTTC.

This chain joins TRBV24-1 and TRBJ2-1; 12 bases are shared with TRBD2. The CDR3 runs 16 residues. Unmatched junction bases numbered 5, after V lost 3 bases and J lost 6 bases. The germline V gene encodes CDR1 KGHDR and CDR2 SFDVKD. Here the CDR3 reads CATSDNGLAGINEQFF. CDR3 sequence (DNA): TGTGCCACCAGTGATAACGGACTAGCGGGAATCAATGAGCAGTTCTTC.

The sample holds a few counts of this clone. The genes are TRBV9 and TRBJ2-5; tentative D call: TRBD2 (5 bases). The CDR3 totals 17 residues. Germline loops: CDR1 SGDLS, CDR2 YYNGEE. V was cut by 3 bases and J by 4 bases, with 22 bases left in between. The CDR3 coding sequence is TGTGCCAGCAGCGCAGGTGTGAGGGTAGGCTTCCCAGAGACCCAGTACTTC. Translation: CASSAGVRVGFPETQYF.

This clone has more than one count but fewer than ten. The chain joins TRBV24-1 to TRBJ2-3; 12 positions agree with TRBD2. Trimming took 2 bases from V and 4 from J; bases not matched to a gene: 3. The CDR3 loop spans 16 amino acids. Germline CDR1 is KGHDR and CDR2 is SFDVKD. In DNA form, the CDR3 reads TGTGCCACCAGTGATTCCCTAGCGGGAGGGCCAGATACGCAGTATTTT. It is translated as CATSDSLAGGPDTQYF.

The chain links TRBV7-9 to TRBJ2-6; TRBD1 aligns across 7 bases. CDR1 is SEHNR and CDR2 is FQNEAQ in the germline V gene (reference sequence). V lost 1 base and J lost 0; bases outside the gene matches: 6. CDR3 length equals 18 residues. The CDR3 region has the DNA TGTGCCAGCAGCTTAGGACAGGGCCCTCTCTCTGGGGCCAACGTCCTGACTTTC. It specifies CASSLGQGPLSGANVLTF.

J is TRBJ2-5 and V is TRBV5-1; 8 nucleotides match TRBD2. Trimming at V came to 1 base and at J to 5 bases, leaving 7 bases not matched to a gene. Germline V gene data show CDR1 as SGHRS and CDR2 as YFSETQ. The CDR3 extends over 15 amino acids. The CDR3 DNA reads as TGCGCCAGCAGCTTGACGGCGGGGGGTCTGGAGACCCAGTACTTC. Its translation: CASSLTAGGLETQYF.

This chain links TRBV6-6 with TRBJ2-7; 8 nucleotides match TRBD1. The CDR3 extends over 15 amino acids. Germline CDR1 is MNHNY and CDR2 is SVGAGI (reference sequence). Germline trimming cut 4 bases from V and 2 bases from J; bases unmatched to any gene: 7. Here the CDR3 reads CASSSGQGGPYEQYF. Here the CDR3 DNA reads TGTGCCAGCAGTTCAGGACAGGGAGGCCCCTACGAGCAGTACTTC.